This entry describes one TCR beta chain. Its antigen is as yet unknown. This entry comes from a study of cytotoxic CD8 clonotypes in ibrutinib-treated CLL. At the level of the study: Productive templates averaged around 250,000 per sample, and productive rearrangements 94,082. Study-level results: Private clonotypes, not public ones, expanded at ibrutinib response. Clonality was elevated at ibrutinib response and had returned toward baseline at progression.

Around 2 micrograms of genomic DNA from cryopreserved PBMCs went into TCR beta libraries. TCRdb keeps only in-frame clones here, not all; method: immunoSEQ multiplex PCR. The table records about 130,000 clones, approximately 80% of them present only once. The CDR3 length is 16 residues. V lost 4 bases, J lost 7 bases, and 7 bases stayed unmatched. Germline CDR1 reads LNHDA; CDR2 reads SQIVND (reference sequence). This chain joins TRBV19 and TRBJ2-2; 12 bases align to TRBD2. Sequenced material: PBMCs, taken after 12 months of ibrutinib treatment. The receptor's source is a human donor with chronic lymphocytic leukemia. CDR3 in DNA: TGTGCCAGTAGTACCCCTAGCGGGAGGGCCATCGGGGAGCTGTTTTTT. It codes for CASSTPSGRAIGELFF. The variable domain in full, completed from reference TRBV19 and TRBJ2-2, reads DGGITQSPKYLFRKEGQNVTLSCEQNLNHDAMYWYRQDPGQGLRLIYYSQIVNDFQKGDIAEGYSVSREKKESFPLTVTSAQKNPTAFYLCASSTPSGRAIGELFFGEGSRLTVL.